This T cell receptor (beta chain) appears in the sequencing data of a study of metastatic and nonmetastatic thyroid tumors. Across the study: A comparison of repertoires was made across blood and tumor or nodule tissue from malignant and benign thyroid patients. Study outcomes and limitations: Benign nodules reportedly had significantly lower TCR beta diversity than malignant thyroid tumors in blood and tumor.

Each patient went into thyroid surgery without having received any treatment. This CDR3 comprises 15 residues. Between the trimmed V and J ends, which lost 0 bases and 4 bases, there was a span of 15 bases. Germline lookup yields CDR1 DFQATT and CDR2 SNEGSKA (reference sequence). TCRdb re-clonotyped the PCR reads through MiXCR. The sample yields approximately 30,000 clones, roughly 15% seen once. A note on this clone: Its antigen is as yet unknown.

The receptor's source is a male donor with papillary thyroid cancer or a benign thyroid nodule (not recorded which). Some clones in this sample may be carry-over from other donors' samples. This chain joins TRBV20-1 and TRBJ1-2; TRBD1 is a possible D gene (6 bases). The sample taken for sequencing was blood. DNA for the CDR3: TGCAGTGCTAGAGATTTCCAGGGGCCCACCTATGGCTACACCTTC. Amino acids: CSARDFQGPTYGYTF.